The T cell receptor beta chain under discussion was sequenced for a study of blood T cell repertoires in COVID-19. Study-wide background: The analysed material was cDNA or gDNA that came from T cells, B-cell-depleted T cells, or PBMCs.

This CDR3 comprises 16 residues. V dropped 3 bases and J dropped 4; count of bases not matched to a gene: 6. The germline gives CDR1 LGHDT, CDR2 YNNKEL (reference sequence). Only in-frame clones appear in the TCRdb table, and some are missing; sequencing was by immunoSEQ multiplex PCR. The data contain 250,000 to 400,000 clones, about 89% of them singletons. Participant-given clinical history determined each cohort assignment. The recovered donors of Cohort 3 showed two negative PCRs, clearance, or symptom resolution. Sequencing input: PBMCs or T cells enriched from blood (not recorded which). The clonotype originates from a man in his fifties or sixties who had recovered from COVID-19. V is TRBV3-1 (or the pseudogene TRBV3-2) and J is TRBJ2-4, with 10 positions matching TRBD2. The CDR3 is CASSHLTSGLKNIQYF. As DNA, the CDR3 is TGTGCCAGCAGCCACCTGACTAGCGGGTTGAAAAACATTCAGTACTTC.